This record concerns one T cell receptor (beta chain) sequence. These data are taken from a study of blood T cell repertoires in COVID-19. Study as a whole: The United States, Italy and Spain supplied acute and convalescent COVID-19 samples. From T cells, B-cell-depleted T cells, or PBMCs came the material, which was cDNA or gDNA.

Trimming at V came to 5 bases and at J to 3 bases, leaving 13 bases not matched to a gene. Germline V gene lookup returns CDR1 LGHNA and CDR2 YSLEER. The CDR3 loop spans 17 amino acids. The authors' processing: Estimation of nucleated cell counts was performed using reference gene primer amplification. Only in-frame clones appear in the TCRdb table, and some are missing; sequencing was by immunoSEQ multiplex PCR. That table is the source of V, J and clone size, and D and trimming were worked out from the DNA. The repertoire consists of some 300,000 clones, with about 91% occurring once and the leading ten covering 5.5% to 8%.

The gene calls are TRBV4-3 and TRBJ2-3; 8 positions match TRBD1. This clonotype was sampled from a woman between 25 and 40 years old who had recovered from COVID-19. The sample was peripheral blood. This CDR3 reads CASSSYPGGSLTDTQYF. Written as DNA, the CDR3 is TGCGCCAGCAGCTCCTACCCAGGGGGCAGTTTGACAGATACGCAGTATTTT.